The 14 T cell receptor beta chains in this list originate from one sample, sequenced in a study of shared clonotypes between healthy human individuals. Profiling relied on immunoSEQ multiplex PCR, and the TCRdb table lists in-frame clones only, not all of them. The table has roughly 2.2 million clones, more than 85% seen once. The specimen sequenced was naive CD4+ T cells from PBMCs. Subset of the sample: CD45RA+ positively selected. The receptors were sampled from a man between 18 and 29 years old in good health. Some clones in this sample may be carry-over from other donors' samples.

Note on this clone: The junction and the germline gene differ at one end; a read error may be behind it. V and J are TRBV6-6 and TRBJ2-7, with D perhaps matching TRBD2 (7 bases). Germline loops: CDR1 MNHNY, CDR2 SVGAGI (reference sequence). The CDR3 loop spans 16 amino acids. CDR3 residues: CTSRGRELFVSYEQYF. The CDR3 DNA is TGTACCAGCCGGGGGCGGGAGTTGTTTGTCTCCTACGAGCAGTACTTC.

The chain joins TRBV5-8 to TRBJ2-7; D might be TRBD1 (5 bases). V lost 4 bases and J lost 5, with 16 bases in between. From germline, CDR1 is SGHTS and CDR2 YDEGEE. The CDR3 sequence is 14 residues long. In DNA form, the CDR3 reads TGTGCCAGCAGCCTCAGGACATTCTGGGACGAGCAGTACTTC. It encodes CASSLRTFWDEQYF.

Here the CDR3 reads CASSLTPGGQGLGETQYF. CDR3 sequence (DNA): TGTGCCAGCAGTTTGACACCCGGGGGGCAGGGGCTGGGAGAGACCCAGTACTTC. The chain links TRBV27 to TRBJ2-5, with a weak D call TRBD2 (7 bases). The germline gives CDR1 MNHEY, CDR2 SMNVEV (reference sequence). The ends were cut back, 3 bases at V and 4 bases at J, with 24 bases in the middle. The length of the CDR3 is 18 residues.

The V and J genes are TRBV9 and TRBJ2-1; D perhaps matches TRBD2 (5 bases). The CDR3 has 15 residues. Germline V CDR1 and CDR2: SGDLS, YYNGEE. Trimming took 2 bases from V and 5 from J, leaving 14 bases between them. The CDR3: CASSVSGTINNEQFF. The CDR3 DNA sequence: TGTGCCAGCAGCGTGAGCGGTACAATTAACAATGAGCAGTTCTTC.

This rearrangement joins TRBV6-5 to TRBJ2-2; 10 bases map to TRBD1. Losses at the gene ends were 6 bases for V and 5 bases for J; bases not matched to a gene: 6. Germline V gene data show CDR1 as MNHEY and CDR2 as SVGAGI. This CDR3 spans 15 amino acids. CDR3 DNA sequence: TGTGCCAGCAGGAGGGGGACAGGGGATACCGGGGAGCTGTTTTTT. Amino acid sequence: CASRRGTGDTGELFF.

V gene TRBV7-9 combines with J gene TRBJ2-3; 8 positions match TRBD2. This CDR3 has 17 amino acids. After removal of 6 bases from V and 1 base from J, the junction contained 12 bases not matched to a gene. Per germline, CDR1 SEHNR and CDR2 FQNEAQ (reference sequence). The CDR3 here is CASSRPGGVAGTDTQYF. The CDR3 DNA reads TGTGCCAGCAGTAGACCGGGAGGGGTGGCCGGCACAGATACGCAGTATTTT.

The chain employs TRBV19 and TRBJ2-1; a weak D match, TRBD1 (5 bases). The CDR3 covers 15 residues. Trimming took 6 bases from V and 3 from J, leaving 15 bases between them. Germline V gene sequence: CDR1 LNHDA, CDR2 SQIVND (reference sequence). In nucleotides, the CDR3 is TGTGCCAGTAGAACAACCCCAGGGTACTACAATGAGCAGTTCTTC. Translation gives CASRTTPGYYNEQFF.

CDR3: CASSFPSGPDPGEQYF. In nucleotides, the CDR3 is TGTGCCAGCAGCTTTCCCTCGGGGCCTGACCCCGGCGAGCAGTACTTC. The chain carries TRBV7-9 and TRBJ2-7; D tentatively reads TRBD1 or TRBD2 (5 bases each). The CDR3 sequence is 16 residues long. The V end was cut by 3 bases, the J end by 6 bases, with 21 bases between. Germline V gives CDR1 SEHNR, CDR2 FQNEAQ (reference sequence).

The gene calls are TRBV18 and TRBJ1-1; D is ambiguous. This CDR3 region has 13 residues. Trimming shortened V by 3 bases and J by 1 base, and 6 bases separated the two germline ends. Per germline, CDR1 KGHSH and CDR2 LQKENI. The CDR3 DNA reads TGTGCCAGCTCACCCCTGGCGAACACTGAAGCTTTCTTT. Translation: CASSPLANTEAFF.

The chain has TRBV7-3 and TRBJ2-2; 10 bases are a match to TRBD1. The V and J ends lost 3 bases and 6 bases, in that order; junction bases with no gene match: 4. Germline CDR1 and CDR2: SGHTA and FQGTGA. The CDR3 runs 15 residues. The CDR3 protein is CASSFDRGLAGELFF. CDR3 nucleotides: TGTGCCAGCAGCTTCGACAGGGGGCTGGCCGGGGAGCTGTTTTTT.

J is TRBJ1-2 and V is TRBV28; 7 bases are shared with TRBD1. CDR3 length equals 16 residues. Germline V gene sequence: CDR1 MDHEN, CDR2 SYDVKM. V trimming: 3 bases; J trimming: 2 bases; junction bases outside the gene matches: 9. The CDR3 DNA follows: TGTGCCAGCAGTTTCTTGGGACAGCATAAAAACTATGGCTACACCTTC. It specifies CASSFLGQHKNYGYTF.

The genes are TRBV9 and TRBJ2-7; possibly TRBD1 for D (6 bases). Germline lookup yields CDR1 SGDLS and CDR2 YYNGEE. V lost 0 bases and J lost 0, with 16 bases in between. The CDR3 consists of 17 residues. CDR3 sequence: CASSVVPGTLDSYEQYF. CDR3 DNA: TGTGCCAGCAGCGTAGTGCCCGGGACATTGGACTCCTACGAGCAGTACTTC.

The V gene is TRBV29-1, the J gene TRBJ2-6; the match to TRBD1 covers 7 bases. Germline assignment: CDR1 SQVTM and CDR2 ANQGSEA. V shed 6 bases, J shed 4 bases, and the junction held 3 bases outside the gene matches. The CDR3 loop spans 13 amino acids. The CDR3 coding sequence is TGCAGCGTCACAGGGGTCGGGGCCAACGTCCTGACTTTC. Its translation: CSVTGVGANVLTF.

The J gene is TRBJ2-7, the V gene TRBV9, with 9 bases fitting TRBD1. This CDR3 contains 15 residues. V dropped 3 bases and J dropped 2; count of bases not matched to a gene: 6. Per germline, CDR1 SGDLS and CDR2 YYNGEE. The CDR3 spells CASSAGTGKAYEQYF. The CDR3, as DNA: TGTGCCAGCAGCGCAGGGACAGGGAAAGCCTACGAGCAGTACTTC.